This T cell receptor (beta chain) appears in the sequencing data of a study of regulatory T cells in long-lasting Graves disease. Looking at the study overall: Under 3 months of antithyroid drugs had been taken by newly diagnosed Graves' patients. Study-wide findings and caveats: For persistent Graves' patients, TCR diversity was lower than for newly diagnosed ones. Persistent disease preferred TRBV28, TRBJ1-2 and TRBJ2-5.

Described time point: newly diagnosed GD, antithyroid drugs for less than 3 months. The TCR library was prepared using RNA isolated from PBMCs. This clonotype has a count of ten or more. As yet, its antigen is unknown. Sequencing libraries for TCR beta were prepared with iRepertoire HTBI primers and Arm-PCR of CDR3 regions. TCRdb called the multiplex PCR reads again in MiXCR, with one record for every CDR3 protein. The sample lists about 400,000 distinct CDR3 sequences; about 16% were seen once. The CDR3 spans 14 residues. V was trimmed by 7 bases and J by 9 bases, leaving 19 bases between them. CDR1 and CDR2 (germline): SNHLY, FYNNEI. Separately, the same data were catalogued under a study of T cells in Graves' hyperthyroidism and ophthalmopathy. Turning to that study: Separation of ophthalmopathy from stable hyperthyroidism was achieved by a 13 V-J model.

This TCR was sampled from a woman in her late teens or twenties with Graves disease. Sequenced material: peripheral blood mononuclear cells (PBMCs), taken at new diagnosis, from a patient treated with antithyroid drugs. The chain is built from TRBV2 and TRBJ2-1; D is unclear. CDR3 DNA: TGTGCCAGCACGAAGGAAATCTGGTCGGGTGAGCAGTTCTTC. Protein: CASTKEIWSGEQFF.